This TCR beta chain stems from a study of cytomegalovirus exposure and HLA in healthy donors. CDR3 length: 19 amino acids. The V end lost 4 bases, the J end lost 0 bases, and 20 bases lay between the germline ends. Per the germline V gene, CDR1 is SGDLS and CDR2 is YYNGEE. Vbeta (60) and Jbeta (13) primers were used in the PCR. The table came from immunoSEQ multiplex PCR; TCRdb's copy has only in-frame clones and leaves some out. Of 180,000 or so clones in the sample, 75% are singletons; the top ten hold about 2.7%. The J gene is TRBJ2-6, the V gene TRBV9, with D possibly TRBD1 on 6 matching bases. The receptor was derived from a male donor in good health and CMV-seronegative. Sequencing used PBMCs. This chain's CDR3 is CASSTERGTAGSGANVLTF. DNA for the CDR3: TGTGCCAGCAGCACAGAGAGGGGGACGGCCGGCTCTGGGGCCAACGTCCTGACTTTC.